These 21 T cell receptor beta chains originate from one sample sequenced in a study of blood T cell repertoires in COVID-19. The assay was immunoSEQ multiplex PCR, and TCRdb's table has in-frame clones only and misses some. The table has 200,000 to 250,000 clones, approximately 88% seen once; the top ten hold about 4%. Sequencing input: PBMCs or T cells enriched from blood (not recorded which). These receptors all stem from a woman in her thirties who had been exposed to COVID-19.

The DNA of the CDR3 is TGTGCCAGCACCACTAGCGGGAGTAACGGGGAGCTGTTTTTT. As protein: CASTTSGSNGELFF. The rearrangement links TRBV2 to TRBJ2-2; 11 bases agree with TRBD2. Germline V gives CDR1 SNHLY, CDR2 FYNNEI. Unmatched junction bases numbered 5, after V lost 7 bases and J lost 7 bases. The CDR3 is made up of 14 amino acids.

This rearrangement joins TRBV9 to TRBJ2-7, with 8 bases aligning to TRBD2. The ends lost 3 bases at V and 0 bases at J; junction bases unmatched: 8. CDR1 and CDR2 (germline): SGDLS, YYNGEE. There are 16 residues in the CDR3. The CDR3 DNA sequence: TGTGCCAGCAGCGGTCGACTAGCGCCGAGCTCCTACGAGCAGTACTTC. Encoded protein: CASSGRLAPSSYEQYF.

This clone is a singleton in its sample. CDR3 amino acids: CASSGLGQGASPLHF. CDR3 sequence (DNA): TGCGCCAGCAGCGGATTGGGACAGGGCGCTTCACCCCTCCACTTT. This rearrangement joins TRBV5-1 to TRBJ1-6; 9 nucleotides match TRBD1. V shed 4 bases and J 9 bases; nucleotides not matched to a gene: 8. The CDR3 spans 15 residues. Germline values: CDR1 SGHRS, CDR2 YFSETQ.

The chain carries TRBV18 and TRBJ2-3, with 9 bases fitting TRBD2. From germline, CDR1 is KGHSH and CDR2 LQKENI. V trimming: 3 bases; J trimming: 2 bases; junction bases outside the gene matches: 3. CDR3 length equals 15 residues. As DNA, the CDR3 is TGTGCCAGCTCACCCGCGGGAGGGGCCACAGATACGCAGTATTTT. Encoded protein: CASSPAGGATDTQYF.

CDR3 loop: CASSLGRAGVFGTGELFF. As DNA, the CDR3 is TGCGCCAGCAGCTTAGGACGCGCCGGGGTTTTCGGGACCGGGGAGCTGTTTTTT. The chain links TRBV5-1 to TRBJ2-2; D might be TRBD2 (5 bases). Trimming left V 2 bases short and J 5 bases short, with 22 bases between. Germline V CDR1 and CDR2: SGHRS, YFSETQ. CDR3 length: 18 amino acids.

Worth noting for this clone: This specimen includes other DNA sequences encoding the same CDR3. This chain links TRBV9 with TRBJ2-2; D is possibly TRBD2 (6 bases). The CDR3 extends over 16 amino acids. V dropped 0 bases and J dropped 5 bases, with 14 bases sitting between them. Germline-derived CDR1 and CDR2 are SGDLS and YYNGEE. The CDR3 region is CASSVEGSGVTGELFF. The DNA of the CDR3 is TGTGCCAGCAGCGTAGAGGGTAGCGGAGTAACCGGGGAGCTGTTTTTT.

The chain couples TRBV3-1 (or the pseudogene TRBV3-2) to TRBJ2-5; TRBD2 agrees at 12 bases. The germline CDR1 and CDR2 sequences are LGHDT and YNNKEL (reference sequence). This CDR3 is built from 15 residues. The V gene end was trimmed by 8 bases and the J gene end by 1 base; junction bases not matched to a gene: 5. As DNA, the CDR3 is TGTGCCAGCCGGCTAGCGGGAGGGGGCCAAGAGACCCAGTACTTC. Its translation: CASRLAGGGQETQYF.

The rearrangement uses TRBV6-5 and TRBJ1-4, with D tentatively TRBD1 (5 bases). This CDR3 contains 14 residues. CDR1 MNHEY and CDR2 SVGAGI come from the germline V gene. Deletions cut 4 bases from V and 5 bases from J, with 11 bases between. The CDR3 DNA reads TGTGCCAGCAGTTCGGGACTGAGGAATGAAAAACTGTTTTTT. As protein: CASSSGLRNEKLFF.

The chain is built from TRBV14 and TRBJ1-2; TRBD1 might be the D (6 bases). V shed 0 bases and J shed 6 bases, with 14 bases lying between them. The CDR3 extends over 15 amino acids. Germline assignment: CDR1 SGHDN and CDR2 FVKESK. CDR3 nucleotide sequence: TGTGCCAGCAGCCAAGACTTAACAGGGTTTCATGGCTACACCTTC. Protein product: CASSQDLTGFHGYTF.

The chain combines TRBV7-9 with TRBJ1-6, with 8 bases matching TRBD1. Germline assignment: CDR1 SEHNR and CDR2 FQNEAQ (reference sequence). This CDR3 has 16 amino acids. Trimming at V came to 1 base and at J to 5 bases, leaving 4 bases not matched to a gene. The CDR3: CASSLGTGNNNSPLHF. CDR3 nucleotide sequence: TGTGCCAGCAGCTTAGGGACAGGGAACAATAATTCACCCCTCCACTTT.

The chain recombines TRBV19 with TRBJ2-1; tentative D call: TRBD2 (5 bases). Germline loops: CDR1 LNHDA, CDR2 SQIVND (reference sequence). The V end lost 5 bases, the J end lost 3 bases, and 11 bases lay between the germline ends. This CDR3 is 14 amino acids long. CDR3 region: CASSLSAVYNEQFF. For the CDR3, the DNA is TGTGCCAGTAGTCTATCAGCGGTCTACAATGAGCAGTTCTTC.

This clone was seen only a few times. The chain has TRBV28 and TRBJ1-5, with D perhaps TRBD1 (5 bases). Deletions cut 5 bases from V and 11 bases from J, with 19 bases between. The CDR3 contains 14 residues. The germline V gene has CDR1 MDHEN and CDR2 SYDVKM. The CDR3, as DNA: TGTGCCAGCAGTACACCGGGAGCAGGGAGGACCCAGCATTTT. This translates into CASSTPGAGRTQHF.

This clone has just one count. The V call is TRBV29-1, the J call TRBJ1-1, with a possible D match to TRBD1 (5 bases). V lost 2 bases, J lost 3 bases, and 10 bases lay in between. The CDR3 totals 13 residues. Germline V gene data show CDR1 as SQVTM and CDR2 as ANQGSEA. The CDR3 sequence: CSVERGLYTEAFF. The DNA of the CDR3 is TGCAGCGTTGAAAGGGGCTTATACACTGAAGCTTTCTTT.

The chain employs TRBV29-1 and TRBJ2-1, with D possibly being TRBD2 (6 bases). Trimming shortened V by 5 bases and J by 6 bases, and 17 bases separated the two germline ends. The CDR3 is 14 residues long. Per germline, CDR1 SQVTM and CDR2 ANQGSEA. Written as DNA, the CDR3 is TGCAGCGTTTACTTGACTAGTCATCCCAATGAGCAGTTCTTC. Its protein is CSVYLTSHPNEQFF.

The genes are TRBV28 and TRBJ2-3; TRBD2 agrees at 10 bases. Germline trimming cut 3 bases from V and 3 bases from J; bases unmatched to any gene: 12. In germline, CDR1 is MDHEN, CDR2 SYDVKM. The CDR3 totals 18 residues. The chain's CDR3 is CASSFGTASGSITDTQYF. The CDR3 DNA sequence: TGTGCCAGCAGTTTCGGGACTGCTAGCGGGAGCATTACAGATACGCAGTATTTT.

The rearrangement joins TRBV18 to TRBJ1-1; D is unresolved. In germline, CDR1 is KGHSH, CDR2 LQKENI. V was pared by 0 bases and J by 3 bases, with 17 bases between. There are 17 residues in the CDR3. The CDR3 region has the DNA TGTGCCAGCTCACCACCGACGAGGGTTATCGAGGACACTGAAGCTTTCTTT. This translates into CASSPPTRVIEDTEAFF.

In this sample, this clone turned up a few times. The J gene is TRBJ1-2, the V gene TRBV29-1, with a tentative D call TRBD1 (5 bases). Deletions cut 3 bases from V and 4 bases from J, with 12 bases between. The germline gives CDR1 SQVTM, CDR2 ANQGSEA. The CDR3 is 13 residues long. The CDR3 protein is CSVDGRAAYGYTF. The CDR3 coding sequence is TGCAGCGTTGACGGCAGGGCCGCCTATGGCTACACCTTC.

V and J are TRBV11-2 and TRBJ2-1; 9 nucleotides agree with TRBD1. Germline trimming cut 4 bases from V and 8 bases from J; bases unmatched to any gene: 15. Germline loops: CDR1 SGHAT, CDR2 FQNNGV. This CDR3 is built from 17 residues. The CDR3 DNA is TGTGCCAGCAGCTCCTCGACAGGGGGGTTCTTTAGCGATGAGCAGTTCTTC. This sequence encodes CASSSSTGGFFSDEQFF.

This rearrangement joins TRBV14 to TRBJ2-1; D might be TRBD2 (5 bases). The CDR3 totals 17 residues. Deletions cut 1 base from V and 3 bases from J, with 16 bases between. The germline V gene has CDR1 SGHDN and CDR2 FVKESK. The CDR3: CASSQVTTRAFYNEQFF. CDR3 bases: TGTGCCAGCAGCCAAGTAACGACGCGGGCGTTCTACAATGAGCAGTTCTTC.

The chain couples TRBV3-1 (or the pseudogene TRBV3-2) to TRBJ1-1, with 10 bases identical to TRBD1. This CDR3 comprises 17 residues. V lost 1 base, J lost 5 bases, and 10 bases stayed unmatched. Germline V lookup: CDR1 LGHDT, CDR2 YNNKEL (reference sequence). DNA for the CDR3: TGTGCCAGCAGCCAAGCCGCGACAGGGGGCGCGCGGACTGAAGCTTTCTTT. Encoded protein: CASSQAATGGARTEAFF.

In DNA form, the CDR3 reads TGTGCCAGCAGCCAAATAGGGACAGCCCAGAACACTGAAGCTTTCTTT. Translation gives CASSQIGTAQNTEAFF. The chain links TRBV14 to TRBJ1-1; 7 positions agree with TRBD1. Germline CDR1 SGHDN, CDR2 FVKESK. CDR3 length equals 16 residues. V trimming: 2 bases; J trimming: 1 base; junction bases outside the gene matches: 7.